This TCR beta chain was profiled in a study of Graves' ophthalmopathy and Graves' hyperthyroidism. General study findings and limits: In blood, most expanded thyroid clonotypes above 0.001 frequency were also detected. The 13-signature model separated ophthalmopathy from stable hyperthyroidism at 85% to 90% sensitivity and almost 83% specificity. With about 71% sensitivity and roughly 76% specificity, the model predicted ophthalmopathy progression.

Of note for this clonotype: Its specificity is not known.

The study excluded patients with other autoimmune diseases, uncontrolled infections, pregnancy or lactation. Amplifying from RNA transcripts, the study obtained TCR beta CDR3 regions. First-round RT-PCR used HTBI primers; second-round multiplex PCR followed. From the multiplex PCR reads, TCRdb called clonotypes with MiXCR, one entry per CDR3 protein. The sample gives over a million distinct CDR3 sequences, about 38% of which show up once; 11% is in the top ten. V was pared by 0 bases and J by 4 bases, with 18 bases between. Germline V gene lookup returns CDR1 DFQATT and CDR2 SNEGSKA (reference sequence). The CDR3 runs to 16 residues.

Specimen: peripheral blood or thyroid tissue (not recorded which). The clonotype comes from an adult man with Graves' hyperthyroidism. The J gene is TRBJ1-1, the V gene TRBV20-1; TRBD1 is a possible D gene (6 bases). The CDR3 reads CSARDVVGALSTEAFF. CDR3 DNA: TGCAGTGCTAGAGATGTGGTGGGGGCATTGAGCACTGAAGCTTTCTTT.